The sequence of this T cell receptor beta chain was determined in a study of OX40 agonist ivuxolimab in advanced cancers. In the study overall: Head and neck, renal cell, melanoma or hepatocellular carcinoma were the cancers that dose-escalation patients had. Partial responses occurred in Three dose-escalation patients, one with hepatocellular carcinoma and two with cutaneous melanoma. Among those enrolled, mean age was roughly 62 years (range roughly 23 to 85) and 82.7% were male. Study findings and constraints: At 0.1 to 3.0 mg/kg, CD4+ and CD8+ blood T cells expanded clonally by week 6.

The germline V gene has CDR1 SGHRS and CDR2 YFSETQ. The germline V and J ends were trimmed by 0 bases and 2 bases, with 8 bases remaining between them. This CDR3 comprises 15 residues. Some clones are missing from TCRdb's copy, which holds only in-frame ones; the method was immunoSEQ multiplex PCR. This sample has 20,000 to 30,000 clones; almost 80% occur once, and the top ten carry more than 10%. Notes on this clone: No antigen is known for it.

The rearrangement joins TRBV5-1 to TRBJ2-2; D is perhaps TRBD1 (5 bases). The TCR originated in an adult with an advanced solid tumor such as melanoma, head and neck, liver or kidney cancer. This sample comprised CD4+ or CD8+ T cells sorted from blood, obtained in a trial of the OX40 agonist ivuxolimab. CDR3 protein: CASSLGGFNTGELFF. In DNA, the CDR3 is TGCGCCAGCAGCTTGGGGGGCTTCAACACCGGGGAGCTGTTTTTT.